The clone carrying this TCR beta chain was found many times. No antigen is known for it. The data derive from a study of identical twins. TCRdb re-called the 5' RACE reads with MiXCR, one entry per CDR3 protein. The data contain around 340,000 distinct CDR3 sequences, 9% of them singletons. The CDR3 runs 15 residues. Trimming shortened V by 4 bases and J by 6 bases, and 18 bases separated the two germline ends. In germline, CDR1 is MNHEY, CDR2 SVGAGI. Overall study findings and caveats: Models predicted too little out-of-frame TCR alpha sharing in monozygotic twins. For out-of-frame beta sequences, excess twin sharing was weaker. In cord blood, abundant beta clonotypes had fewer insertions; memory showed no trend.

The TCR sequence derives from a woman aged 45-60 years in good health. The rearrangement links TRBV6-5 to TRBJ1-1; no reliable D call. What was sequenced was naive T cells sorted from blood. CDR3 coding DNA: TGTGCCAGCAGTTCAACCGGGAGAAAGACCGCTGAAGCTTTCTTT. Encoded protein: CASSSTGRKTAEAFF.